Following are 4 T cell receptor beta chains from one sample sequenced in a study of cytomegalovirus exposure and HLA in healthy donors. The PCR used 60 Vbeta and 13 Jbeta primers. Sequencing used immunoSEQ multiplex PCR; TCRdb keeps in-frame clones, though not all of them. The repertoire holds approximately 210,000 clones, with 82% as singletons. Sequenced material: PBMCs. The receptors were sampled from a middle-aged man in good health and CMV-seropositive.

In nucleotides, the CDR3 is TGTGCCTGGAGTAGTGGGACAGGGCTTGAAAAACTGTTTTTT. Its translation: CAWSSGTGLEKLFF. The chain uses TRBV30 and TRBJ1-4; 9 positions match TRBD1. The V gene's germline CDR1 is GTSNPN and CDR2 SVGIG (reference sequence). V trimming: 2 bases; J trimming: 7 bases; junction bases outside the gene matches: 5. The CDR3 contains 14 residues.

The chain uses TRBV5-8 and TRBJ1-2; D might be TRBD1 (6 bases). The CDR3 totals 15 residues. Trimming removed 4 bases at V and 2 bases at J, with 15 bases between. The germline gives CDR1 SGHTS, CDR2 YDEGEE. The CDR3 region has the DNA TGTGCCAGCAGCCCCGACCTACAGGGAAACTATGGCTACACCTTC. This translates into CASSPDLQGNYGYTF.

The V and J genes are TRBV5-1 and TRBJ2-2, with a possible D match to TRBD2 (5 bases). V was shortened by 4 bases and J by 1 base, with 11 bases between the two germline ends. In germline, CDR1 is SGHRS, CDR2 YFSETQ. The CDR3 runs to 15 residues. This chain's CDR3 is CASSLNAGNTGELFF. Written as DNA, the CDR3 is TGCGCCAGCAGCCTGAATGCGGGGAACACCGGGGAGCTGTTTTTT.

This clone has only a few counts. This CDR3 is CASSLGHRGTDTQYF. The CDR3 DNA follows: TGTGCCAGCAGCTTAGGTCACAGGGGTACAGATACGCAGTATTTT. The chain couples TRBV7-2 to TRBJ2-3, with 7 positions matching TRBD1. CDR3 length equals 15 residues. V was clipped by 1 base and J by 3 bases; unmatched bases: 4. Germline V gene data show CDR1 as SGHTA and CDR2 as FQGNSA.